This T cell receptor beta chain originates from a study of spatial heterogeneity in lung cancer. Study at large: A consistent excess of beta-chain over alpha-chain sequences was detected.

The sample's time point: sample taken at primary tumor resection. Sequencing of whole RNA from tumor, nontumor lung or frozen PBMC involved no sorting. The donor population consisted of approximately 68 patients with untreated, early-stage non-small cell lung cancer. Every TCR cDNA molecule bore its own unique molecular identifier. TCRdb fed the 5' RACE reads into MiXCR, producing one record per CDR3 protein. The data contain under 40,000 distinct CDR3 sequences, roughly 6% of them singletons. Germline trimming cut 7 bases from V and 0 bases from J; bases unmatched to any gene: 15. The length of the CDR3 is 17 residues. Germline loops: CDR1 DFQATT, CDR2 SNEGSKA (reference sequence). Study-level points and caveats: Ubiquitous expanded tumor TCRs surfaced in blood more at resection than they did at follow-up.

This clonotype was seen ten or more times. Its cognate antigen is unknown. Sequences were derived from PBMCs, sampled at surgery. The rearrangement links TRBV20-1 to TRBJ2-3; 8 nucleotides match TRBD2. The clonotype was recovered from a male donor with early-stage non-small cell lung cancer. The CDR3 nucleotides are TGCAGTGTTGAGAGAGGGGCTAGCGGGCTTAGCACAGATACGCAGTATTTT. Protein sequence: CSVERGASGLSTDTQYF.